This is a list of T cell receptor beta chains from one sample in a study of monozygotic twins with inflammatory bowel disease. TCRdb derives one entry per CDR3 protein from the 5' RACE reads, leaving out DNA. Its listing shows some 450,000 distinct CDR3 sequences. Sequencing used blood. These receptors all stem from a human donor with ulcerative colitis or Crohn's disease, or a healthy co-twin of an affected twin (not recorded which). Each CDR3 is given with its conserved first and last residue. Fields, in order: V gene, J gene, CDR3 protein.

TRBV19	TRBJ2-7	CASSATGESEQYF
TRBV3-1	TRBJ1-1	CASSPRVGTNTEAFF
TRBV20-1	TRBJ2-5	CSASPGGIETQYF
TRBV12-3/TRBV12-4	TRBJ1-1	CASTPGQGTEAFF
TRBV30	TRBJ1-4	CAWRGTGGTTNEKLFF
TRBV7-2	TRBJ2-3	CASLLGQGVADTQYF
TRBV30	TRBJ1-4	CAWSVSEKLFF
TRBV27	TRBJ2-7	CASSPERLFSYEQYF
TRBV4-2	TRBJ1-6	CASSQDSHLSSYNSPLHF
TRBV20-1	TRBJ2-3	CSATRTDTQYF
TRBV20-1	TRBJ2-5	CSASPTSGGPRETQYF
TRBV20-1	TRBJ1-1	CSASIQNTEAFF
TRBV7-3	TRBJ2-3	CASSSSSGGSPDTQYF
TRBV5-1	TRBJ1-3	CASSLDTGNTIYF
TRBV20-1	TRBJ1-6	CSAGSGNSPLHF
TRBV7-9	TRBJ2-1	CASSSLAGGSANEQFF
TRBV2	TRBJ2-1	CASSEEQGAYNEQFF
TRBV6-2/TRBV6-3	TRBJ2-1	CASSRLANYNEQFF
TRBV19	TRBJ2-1	CASSTAGGALGRLLYNEQFF
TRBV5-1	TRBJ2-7	CASSLTDSWEQYF
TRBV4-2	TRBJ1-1	CASSQESRAATEAFF
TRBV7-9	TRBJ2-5	CASSLQTGRKETQYF
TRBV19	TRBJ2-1	CASSIRGQVSYNEQFF
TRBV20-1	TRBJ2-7	CSARGTDQSYEQYF
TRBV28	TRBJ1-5	CASSRLLAALGQPQHF
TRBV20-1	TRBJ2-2	CSARLRGQETGELFF
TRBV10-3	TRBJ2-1	CAIKVTEDEQFF
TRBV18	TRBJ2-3	CASSQAGQPEINTQYF
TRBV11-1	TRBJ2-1	CASSLVGTNYNEQFF
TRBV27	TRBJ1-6	CASSPLTGGKSPLHF
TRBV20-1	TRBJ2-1	CSASGGDNEQFF
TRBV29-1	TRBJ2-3	CSVEVAVTDTQYF
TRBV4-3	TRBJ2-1	CASSQEVASGRSGNEQFF
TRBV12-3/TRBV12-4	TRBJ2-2	CASTPGGGPTGELFF
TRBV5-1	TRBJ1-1	CASSWGHGGEAFF
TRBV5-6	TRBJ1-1	CASSPYGTSRTEAFF
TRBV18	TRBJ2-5	CASSPPAQAETQYF
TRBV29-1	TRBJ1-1	CSVEVGQGNTEAFF
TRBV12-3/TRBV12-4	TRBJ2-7	CASTQRDSASEQYF
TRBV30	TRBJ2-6	CAWKIFGESGANVLTF
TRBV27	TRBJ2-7	CASGQTSSYEQYF
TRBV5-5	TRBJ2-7	CASRTAASTYEQYF
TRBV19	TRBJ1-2	CASSPRPALDYTF
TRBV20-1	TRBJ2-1	CSARIRNNEQFF
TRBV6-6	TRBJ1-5	CASIDAGRTQPQHF
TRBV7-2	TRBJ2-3	CASSLGRASTDTQYF
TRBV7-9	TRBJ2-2	CASSSNAGELFF
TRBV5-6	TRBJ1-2	CASSLSSSRDSGDGYTF
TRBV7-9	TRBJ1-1	CASSQGQVNTEAFF
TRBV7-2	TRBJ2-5	CASSLVFPLGETQYF
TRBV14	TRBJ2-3	CASSRFKSDTQYF
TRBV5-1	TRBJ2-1	CASSATSGGARYNEQFF